This T cell receptor beta chain originates from a study of blood T cell repertoires in COVID-19. Study-wide context: The samples span acute and convalescent COVID-19 from the United States, Italy and Spain. In each case, the material was cDNA or gDNA derived from T cells, B-cell-depleted T cells, or PBMCs.

In the authors' workflow: The authors estimated nucleated cell counts from reference gene primer amplification. Libraries were prepared by immunoSEQ multiplex PCR; TCRdb keeps only in-frame clonotypes and omits some of them. D and trimming were read from the DNA, whereas the V and J calls and clone size are those reported in that table. Of under 300,000 clones in the sample, around 90% were seen once. With 5 bases removed from V and 4 bases from J, the gap between germline ends came to 14 bases. The CDR3 sequence is 15 residues long. The germline CDR1 and CDR2 sequences are SEHNR and FQNEAQ (reference sequence).

Sequenced material: peripheral blood. The receptor comes from a man between 60 and 70 years old who had recovered from COVID-19. The chain couples TRBV7-9 to TRBJ1-4; D is possibly TRBD1 (5 bases). The CDR3 nucleotides read TGTGCCAGCAGCCTACCAGGGCCAAGTAATGAAAAACTGTTTTTT. Protein product: CASSLPGPSNEKLFF.